The 3 T cell receptor beta chains below were found in one sample sequenced in a study of shared clonotypes between healthy human individuals. CD45RO-negative, CCR7-positively selected cells formed the naive CD8 fraction, excluding terminally differentiated effector memory CD45RA+ cells. The table came from immunoSEQ multiplex PCR; TCRdb's copy has only in-frame clones and leaves some out. The repertoire has roughly 590,000 clones, roughly 95% of them found once; the top ten carry 0.095% to 0.12%. Material for sequencing was naive CD8+ T cells sorted from blood. These receptors were collected from a woman in her 30s in good health.

The J gene is TRBJ2-7, the V gene TRBV4-1; D gene unclear. V was clipped by 0 bases and J by 2 bases, with 11 bases between them. The CDR3 is 15 residues long. The V gene's germline CDR1 is MGHRA and CDR2 YSYEKL. The DNA of the CDR3 is TGCGCCAGCAGCCAAGATCTCAGGACGCCCTACGAGCAGTACTTC. The encoded protein is CASSQDLRTPYEQYF.

V is TRBV30 and J is TRBJ2-1; 16 nucleotides match TRBD2. The CDR3 sequence is 23 residues long. Germline assignment: CDR1 GTSNPN and CDR2 SVGIG (reference sequence). V lost 0 bases to trimming and J lost 5 bases; unmatched junction nucleotides: 22. DNA of the CDR3: TGTGCCTGGAGTGTATACGGGATGAAGGGACTAGCGGGAGGGCCTCCGGTCCACAATGAGCAGTTCTTC. Translated: CAWSVYGMKGLAGGPPVHNEQFF. The whole variable domain, filled in from reference TRBV30 and TRBJ2-1, reads SQTIHQWPATLVQPVGSPLSLECTVEGTSNPNLYWYRQAAGRGLQLLFYSVGIGQISSEVPQNLSASRPQDRQFILSSKKLLLSDSGFYLCAWSVYGMKGLAGGPPVHNEQFFGPGTRLTVL.

V usage is TRBV11-2 and J usage is TRBJ2-1; D is perhaps TRBD2 (5 bases). The CDR3 has 12 residues. CDR1 is SGHAT, CDR2 FQNNGV, per germline. V gave up 2 bases and J gave up 14 bases, with 13 bases separating them. CDR3 in DNA: TGTGCCAGCAGCTTATTAGCGTCCCAGGAGTTCTTC. Translation gives CASSLLASQEFF.